This paragraph covers one T cell receptor beta chain sequence. What this receptor recognizes is not known. Compared with germline, one end of the junction differs, possibly owing to a read error. The data were obtained in a study of blood T cells in healthy people across ages (dated by TCRdb to the mid-2010s). Regarding the study in general: In model experiments, template switching captured roughly one uniquely barcoded TCR beta cDNA molecule for every two T cells. Age-related changes in TCR beta repertoire diversity were measured in the study by deep sequencing normalized with unique cDNA molecular identifiers. Four age groups were formed from the donors: young (average around 15 years), middle-aged (around 40), aged (under 70) and long-lived (around 80). Donors of different ages were randomly distributed across sequencing lanes to avoid experimental bias. For two donors (one aged 18 to 30 and one aged 80 or older), the study analyzed two additional independent replicas of 1 million unique cDNA reads from the same blood draw.

What the research found in general, with its limitations: Estimates of total diversity based on one million sequenced T cells were considered lower bounds and underestimates. Since profiling was done on bulk unsorted PBMCs, naive and antigen-experienced compartments could not be conclusively compared. Compared with the aged group, the long-lived group had more naive CD4+ T cells, fewer expanded clones and increased TCR diversity, a pattern suggesting age selection. The CMV infection status of donors was not known, potentially confounding age-related changes in expanded clonotypes. The percentage of naive T cells measured by flow cytometry correlated strongly with observed TCR beta diversity. Observed TCR beta diversity per million T cells fell roughly linearly with age, and a significant reduction was already apparent by age around 39.

Donors were around 37 systemically healthy Caucasian individuals from Russia aged 6 to 90 years. Each donor gave around 9.8 milliliters of peripheral blood, collected into EDTA-treated Vacutainer tubes. Ficoll-Paque density-gradient centrifugation was used to isolate PBMCs, with at least 6.5 million per sample. Trizol reagent was used to extract total RNA from the PBMCs, yielding at least 5 micrograms per sample. Naive CD45RAhigh/CD27high T cell percentages were measured by flow cytometry on a PBMC aliquot from every donor. The library was made by 5' RACE. Sequenced on an Illumina HiSeq 2500. A second roughly 6 to 11 cycle PCR used a sample-barcoded 5' primer and a J-beta primer mix. A template-switch 5' adaptor carrying 12 random nucleotides introduced a unique molecular identifier onto each TCR beta cDNA molecule. Each sample yielded at least 3 million CDR3-containing paired-end reads. All of the RNA was converted into first-strand cDNA using the Mint cDNA synthesis kit, with a TRBC-specific oligonucleotide serving as the primer. Following uracil-DNA glycosylase treatment, a first 18-cycle PCR with universal primers M1SS and BC2_uni_R was performed on all cDNA. The study's processing was this. For normalization, 1 million high-quality reads, each with a distinct molecular identifier, were randomly selected from each sample. Instead of being binned into consensus sequences, reads with shared molecular identifiers were discarded. CDR3 identification, clonotype clustering and error correction used MiTCR with a Q25 quality threshold and the strictest error-elimination algorithm. A nonparametric unseen species model with Euler transformation was used to estimate lower-bound total TCR beta diversity. In-frame beta chains were kept once TCRdb had trimmed the public reads at Q25 with fastp and called clones with MiXCR. Identical CDR3 proteins give one entry, which carries the most common genes and DNA. TCRdb, not the authors, supplied the V and J calls. The sample table contains some 1.7 million distinct CDR3 sequences; only one count was recorded for about 28% of them. The ten largest account for less than 9.5% of the sample.

Per the germline V gene, SGHRS is the CDR1 and YFSETQ is the CDR2. From cysteine to phenylalanine, the CDR3 is 18 amino acids long. The kept DNA is CDR3 alone, 54 bases in frame from the first base. In this chain, TRBV5-1 is recombined with TRBJ2-1; 9 bases in the middle match TRBD2. The origin of this receptor is a woman in her twenties or thirties in good health. The sequenced sample was blood. The nucleotide sequence reads as follows: TGCACCAGCAGCTTGGGTCTGGCTAGCGGGGCAGGGGTAAATGAGCAGTTCTTC. This sequence encodes CTSSLGLASGAGVNEQFF.